The rows below give T cell receptor beta chains drawn from one sample of a study of blood T cell repertoires in COVID-19. The method was immunoSEQ multiplex PCR; TCRdb's version includes in-frame clones alone and lacks a portion of them. The sample lists some 150,000 clones, 84% occurring once. Material for sequencing was PBMCs or T cells enriched from blood (not recorded which). These receptors were taken from a middle-aged man who had recovered from COVID-19. CDR3s include the opening cysteine and the closing phenylalanine or tryptophan. The D gene is left open where the match is weak. Only part of the rows carry a size: once, few, many, or a class if the clone is expanded.

clone_size | d_call | j_call | v_call | cdr3_nt | cdr3_aa
NA | TRBD1 | TRBJ1-5 | TRBV15 | TGTGCCACCAGCAGAGATAGAGGGGGCTCAAATCAGCCCCAGCATTTT | CATSRDRGGSNQPQHF
few | NA | TRBJ1-3 | TRBV7-2 | TGTGCCAGCAGCATCCCCGGCGGGGCAGGATTCATCTCTGGAAACACCATATATTTT | CASSIPGGAGFISGNTIYF
once | NA | TRBJ2-4 | TRBV3-1/TRBV3-2 | TGTGCCAGCAGCCCAACCGGACAGCTAGCCAAAAACATTCAGTACTTC | CASSPTGQLAKNIQYF
few | TRBD2 | TRBJ2-4 | TRBV5-1 | TGCGCCAGCAGCTTGGTGGCCGGGGGGGCCCAGCACATTCAGTACTTC | CASSLVAGGAQHIQYF
NA | NA | TRBJ2-1 | TRBV4-1 | TGCGCCAGCAGCCACAAATTCACAACCGGGGTCCAGAATGAGCAGTTCTTC | CASSHKFTTGVQNEQFF
few | TRBD2 | TRBJ2-2 | TRBV28 | TGTGCCAGCAGGAAGCGGACTAGCGGGGGTGCCGGGGAGCTGTTTTTT | CASRKRTSGGAGELFF
many | TRBD1 | TRBJ2-1 | TRBV27 | TGTGCCAGCAGTTTAGTTCCAGGGGGAATGGGTAAGCAGTTCTTC | CASSLVPGGMGKQFF
NA | NA | TRBJ2-7 | TRBV5-1 | TGCGCCAGCAGCTTGGATCTGGGGGCATCCTACGAGCAGTACTTC | CASSLDLGASYEQYF
NA | TRBD1 | TRBJ2-5 | TRBV18 | TGTGCCAGCTCACGGCAGGGGGAAGAGACCCAGTACTTC | CASSRQGEETQYF
NA | NA | TRBJ1-1 | TRBV5-6 | TGTGCCAGCAGCTTGCGGACGGGAGCGGGGGACACTGAAGCTTTCTTT | CASSLRTGAGDTEAFF
NA | NA | TRBJ2-5 | TRBV24-1 | TGTGCCACCAGTGATTTGAAACAGCTCCCTGAGACCCAGTACTTC | CATSDLKQLPETQYF
NA | TRBD2 | TRBJ2-3 | TRBV5-4 | TGTGCCAGCAGCTTACCGGGACTAGTGACAGATACGCAGTATTTT | CASSLPGLVTDTQYF
NA | TRBD1 | TRBJ1-3 | TRBV5-1 | TGCGCCAGCAGCTTCGGGGACAGGCTCTCAACGGGAAACACCATATATTTT | CASSFGDRLSTGNTIYF
NA | NA | TRBJ2-5 | TRBV7-8 | TGTGCCAGCAGCTTAGCGCTGGGAGCCGGGCAAGAGACCCAGTACTTC | CASSLALGAGQETQYF
few | NA | TRBJ1-1 | TRBV5-4 | TGTGCCAGCAGCCTCGCAGGGGCGGCTCCTGAAGCTTTCTTT | CASSLAGAAPEAFF
NA | TRBD1 | TRBJ1-2 | TRBV6-5 | TGTGCCAGCAGTTACTCGAACCAGGGGGTTGTCTATGGCTACACCTTC | CASSYSNQGVVYGYTF
NA | TRBD1 | TRBJ2-7 | TRBV6-5 | TGTGCCAGCAGTCCTCCGGGACAGGGGGCAAAAGAGCAGTACTTC | CASSPPGQGAKEQYF
NA | NA | TRBJ1-5 | TRBV5-5 | TGTGCCAGCAGCTTGGACAGTAGCAATCAGCCCCAGCATTTT | CASSLDSSNQPQHF
NA | TRBD1 | TRBJ1-2 | TRBV28 | TGTGCCAGCAGTTTACAAGGGGGCCAGAACTATGGCTACACCTTC | CASSLQGGQNYGYTF
NA | TRBD1 | TRBJ1-5 | TRBV4-2 | TGTGCCAGCAGCCAAGCCGGGACAGGGCAATATCAGCCCCAGCATTTT | CASSQAGTGQYQPQHF
NA | NA | TRBJ1-2 | TRBV7-8 | TGTGCCAGCAGCTTAGGGGGAGACTATGGCTACACCTTC | CASSLGGDYGYTF
NA | TRBD2 | TRBJ2-2 | TRBV28 | TGTGCCAGCAGTTTACCTACCGAGGGACTAGCGGGGGCAGGGAACACCGGGGAGCTGTTTTTT | CASSLPTEGLAGAGNTGELFF
few | TRBD1 | TRBJ1-1 | TRBV7-9 | TGTGCCAGCAGCGTTACCGGGACAGGGGGTGCTGAAGCTTTCTTT | CASSVTGTGGAEAFF
NA | NA | TRBJ1-5 | TRBV10-3 | TGTGCCATCAGTGAGTACAGAACCGGTAATCAGCCCCAGCATTTT | CAISEYRTGNQPQHF
NA | TRBD1 | TRBJ1-3 | TRBV7-9 | TGTGCCAGCAGCTCCCCGGGACAGGGGGTAGGAAACACCATATATTTT | CASSSPGQGVGNTIYF
NA | TRBD2 | TRBJ2-1 | TRBV5-1 | TGCGCCAGCAGCCCCCAACCCGGGACTAGCGGTTCCTCCTACAATGAGCAGTTCTTC | CASSPQPGTSGSSYNEQFF
NA | NA | TRBJ2-7 | TRBV11-2 | TGTGCCAGCAGCCCAAAAGGGGGTAGTGACGAGCAGTACTTC | CASSPKGGSDEQYF
few | NA | TRBJ1-6 | TRBV3-1/TRBV3-2 | TGTGCCAGCAGACAAAACTGGGGAGACTATAATTCACCCCTCCACTTT | CASRQNWGDYNSPLHF
NA | NA | TRBJ1-2 | TRBV16 | TGTGCCAGCAGCCCCGCGGGTAGTTATGGCTACACCTTC | CASSPAGSYGYTF
NA | TRBD1 | TRBJ2-7 | TRBV15 | TGTGCCACCAGCTCTCAGGCCGGGACAGGGTACGAGCAGTACTTC | CATSSQAGTGYEQYF
NA | TRBD1 | TRBJ1-5 | TRBV18 | TGTGCCAGCTCAGCGGACAGGGCTCAGCCCCAGCATTTT | CASSADRAQPQHF
NA | NA | TRBJ1-4 | TRBV27 | TGTGCCAGCAGCCCCTTGAGGGCTGCTAATGAAAAACTGTTTTTT | CASSPLRAANEKLFF
NA | NA | TRBJ2-1 | TRBV6-2/TRBV6-3 | TGTGCCAGCAGTACCTCCCATATGACTTACAATGAGCAGTTCTTC | CASSTSHMTYNEQFF
NA | NA | TRBJ2-3 | TRBV5-5 | TGTGCCAGCAGCTTTGATTTCCGAGCGGACTACACAGATACGCAGTATTTT | CASSFDFRADYTDTQYF
NA | NA | TRBJ1-2 | TRBV6-1 | TGTGCCAGCAGTGAACAGGCTAAGTATGGCTACACCTTC | CASSEQAKYGYTF
few | TRBD1 | TRBJ1-1 | TRBV7-6 | TGTGCCAGCAGCGCAGACGGGGGACAGGGTACTGAAGCTTTCTTT | CASSADGGQGTEAFF
NA | NA | TRBJ1-3 | TRBV7-8 | TGTGCCAGCAGCTTAGAGGGGTCCTCTGGAAACACCATATATTTT | CASSLEGSSGNTIYF
NA | TRBD1 | TRBJ1-4 | TRBV6-5 | TGTGCCAGCAGGAGGACAGGGGGGATTGAAAAACTGTTTTTT | CASRRTGGIEKLFF
NA | NA | TRBJ1-2 | TRBV7-3 | TGTGCCAGCAGCGAGCAGGCTAACTATGGCTACACCTTC | CASSEQANYGYTF
NA | NA | TRBJ2-5 | TRBV28 | TGTGCCACCGGGGATGTGGAGACCCAGTACTTC | CATGDVETQYF
NA | TRBD1 | TRBJ2-7 | TRBV7-6 | TGTGCCAGCAGCTTAGACGACAGGGGGCGGGAGCAGTACTTC | CASSLDDRGREQYF
NA | NA | TRBJ1-1 | TRBV2 | TGTGCCAGCAAACGGGGGTTTAACACTGAAGCTTTCTTT | CASKRGFNTEAFF
NA | NA | TRBJ2-7 | TRBV20-1 | TGCAGTGCTAGTGGCGCGGGGTCTGTATACGAGCAGTACTTC | CSASGAGSVYEQYF
NA | TRBD1 | TRBJ2-1 | TRBV6-5 | TGTGCCAGCAGTTTTCGGCAGGGGGCTTACAATGAGCAGTTCTTC | CASSFRQGAYNEQFF
NA | TRBD2 | TRBJ2-5 | TRBV27 | TGTGCCAGCAGTACTACTAGCGGGGGACAAGAGACCCAGTACTTC | CASSTTSGGQETQYF